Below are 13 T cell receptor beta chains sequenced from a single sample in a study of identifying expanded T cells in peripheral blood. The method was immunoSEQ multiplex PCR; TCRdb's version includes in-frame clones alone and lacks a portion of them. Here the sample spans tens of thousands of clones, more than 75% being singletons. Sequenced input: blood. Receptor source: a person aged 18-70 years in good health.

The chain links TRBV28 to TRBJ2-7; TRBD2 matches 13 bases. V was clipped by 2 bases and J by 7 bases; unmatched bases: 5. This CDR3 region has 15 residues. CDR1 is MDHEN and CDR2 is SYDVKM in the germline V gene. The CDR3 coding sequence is TGTGCCAGCAGTTTACAAGGACTAGCGGGAGCTGAGCAGTACTTC. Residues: CASSLQGLAGAEQYF.

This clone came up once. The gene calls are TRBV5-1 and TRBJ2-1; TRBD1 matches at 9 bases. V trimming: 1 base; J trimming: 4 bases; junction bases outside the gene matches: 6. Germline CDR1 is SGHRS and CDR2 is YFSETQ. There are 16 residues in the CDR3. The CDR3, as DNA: TGCGCCAGCAGCTTGAGGCTGGGACAGGGATACAATGAGCAGTTCTTC. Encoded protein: CASSLRLGQGYNEQFF.

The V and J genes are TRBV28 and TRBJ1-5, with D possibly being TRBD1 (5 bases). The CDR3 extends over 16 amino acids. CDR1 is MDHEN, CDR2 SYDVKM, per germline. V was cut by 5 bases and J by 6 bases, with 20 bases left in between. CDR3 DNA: TGTGCCAGCAGTCCACTCCAGGGAAACCACGGTCAGCCCCAGCATTTT. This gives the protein CASSPLQGNHGQPQHF.

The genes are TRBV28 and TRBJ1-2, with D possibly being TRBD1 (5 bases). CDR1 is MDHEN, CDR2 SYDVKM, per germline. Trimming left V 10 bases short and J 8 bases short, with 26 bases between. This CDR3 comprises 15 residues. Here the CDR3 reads CATAGRARGLKGYTF. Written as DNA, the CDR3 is TGTGCCACCGCGGGGCGGGCCCGAGGGTTAAAGGGCTACACCTTC.

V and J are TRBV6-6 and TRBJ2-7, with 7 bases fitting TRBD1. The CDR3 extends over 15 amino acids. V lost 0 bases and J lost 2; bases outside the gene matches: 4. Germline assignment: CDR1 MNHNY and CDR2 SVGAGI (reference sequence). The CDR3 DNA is TGTGCCAGCAGTTACTCGATCGGACAGGCCTACGAGCAGTACTTC. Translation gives CASSYSIGQAYEQYF.

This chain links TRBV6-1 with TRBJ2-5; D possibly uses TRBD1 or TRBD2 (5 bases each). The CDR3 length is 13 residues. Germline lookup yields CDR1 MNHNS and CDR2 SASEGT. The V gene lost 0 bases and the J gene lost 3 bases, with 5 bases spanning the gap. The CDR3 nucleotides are TGTGCCAGCAGTGAAGCGGGGGAAGAGACCCAGTACTTC. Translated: CASSEAGEETQYF.

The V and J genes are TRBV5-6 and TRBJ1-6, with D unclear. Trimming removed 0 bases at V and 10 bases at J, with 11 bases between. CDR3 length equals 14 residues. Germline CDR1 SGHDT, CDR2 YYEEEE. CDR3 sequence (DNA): TGTGCCAGCAGCTTGGTCGCAGGACCCTCACCCCTCCACTTT. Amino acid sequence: CASSLVAGPSPLHF.

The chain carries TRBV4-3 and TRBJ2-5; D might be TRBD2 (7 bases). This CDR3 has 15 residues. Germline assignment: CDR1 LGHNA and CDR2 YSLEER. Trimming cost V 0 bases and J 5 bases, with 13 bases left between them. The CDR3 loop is CASSQDRGAGETQYF. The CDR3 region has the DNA TGCGCCAGCAGCCAAGACAGGGGAGCGGGGGAGACCCAGTACTTC.

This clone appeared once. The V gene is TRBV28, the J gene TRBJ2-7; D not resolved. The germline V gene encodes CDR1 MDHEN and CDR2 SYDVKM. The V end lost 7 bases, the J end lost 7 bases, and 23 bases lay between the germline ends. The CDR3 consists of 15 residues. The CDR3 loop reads CASNELGPRSREQYF. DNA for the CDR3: TGTGCCAGCAACGAACTCGGACCTCGATCGAGAGAGCAGTACTTC.

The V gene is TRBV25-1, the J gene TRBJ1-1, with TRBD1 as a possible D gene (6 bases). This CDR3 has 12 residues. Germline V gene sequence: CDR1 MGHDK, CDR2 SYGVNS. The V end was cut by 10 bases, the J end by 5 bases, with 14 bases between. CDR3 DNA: TGTGCCACCAAAGGGGGTTGGACTGAAGCTTTCTTT. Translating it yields CATKGGWTEAFF.

The CDR3 here is CASRSTGMQETQYF. CDR3 DNA: TGTGCCAGCAGATCAACCGGGATGCAAGAGACCCAGTACTTC. This chain connects TRBV6-1 to TRBJ2-5, with a possible D match to TRBD2 (5 bases). Germline V gene sequence: CDR1 MNHNS, CDR2 SASEGT. This CDR3 is built from 14 residues. V gave up 6 bases and J gave up 2 bases, with 13 bases separating them.

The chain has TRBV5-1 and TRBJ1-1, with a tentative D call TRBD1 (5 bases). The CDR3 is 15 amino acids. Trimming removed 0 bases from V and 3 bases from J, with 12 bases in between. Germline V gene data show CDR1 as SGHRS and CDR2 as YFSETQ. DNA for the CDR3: TGCGCCAGCAGCTTGGCCGGCAGGGTCGACACTGAAGCTTTCTTT. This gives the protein CASSLAGRVDTEAFF.

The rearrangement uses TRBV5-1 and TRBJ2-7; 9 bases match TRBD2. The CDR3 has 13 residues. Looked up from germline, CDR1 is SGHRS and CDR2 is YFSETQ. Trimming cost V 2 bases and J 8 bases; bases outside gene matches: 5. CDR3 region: CASSLNAGGQQYF. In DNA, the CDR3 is TGCGCCAGCAGCTTAAATGCGGGGGGGCAGCAGTACTTC. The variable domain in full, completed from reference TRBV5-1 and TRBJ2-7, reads KAGVTQTPRYLIKTRGQQVTLSCSPISGHRSVSWYQQTPGQGLQFLFEYFSETQRNKGNFPGRFSGRQFSNSRSEMNVSTLELGDSALYLCASSLNAGGQQYFGPGTRLTVT.